Detailed here is one TCR beta chain. Its recognized antigen is unknown. No base quality information exists; no much larger clone differs at one position. This specimen comes from a study of T cell changes during pregnancy in multiple sclerosis (dated by TCRdb to about 2019). Notes on the research overall: The study looked at changes in the T cell repertoire across pregnancy in women with multiple sclerosis.

Library preparation was by the immunoSEQ multiplex PCR assay. Entries here come from immuneACCESS through TCRdb and include only in-frame sequences with V and J called. Some clones fail to appear in such tables; in the studies checked, an unresolved V gene covers under half of the shortfall, and the cause of the remainder is unknown. The sample table holds about 73,000 clones, of which 85% to 90% were seen once. The ten largest clonotypes hold over 7.5% of the sample. Based on the germline V gene, the CDR1 and CDR2 sequences are MNHEY and SVGAGI. V gives up 6 bases and J gives up 5 bases, and the segment between their germline ends measures 10 bases. Including the terminal cysteine and phenylalanine, the CDR3 comprises 12 residues. The retained sequence is limited to the CDR3, 36 bases, with the frame set at the first base.

The rearranged chain carries TRBV6-5 and TRBJ2-5; D gene: possibly TRBD2, on 5 matching bases. This clonotype was obtained from a female donor in good health, enrolled as a control in a pregnancy study. Material: peripheral blood, obtained after pregnancy. The DNA reads as follows: TGTGCCAGCAGAGCGGAAAGGGAGACCCAGTACTTC. This yields the protein CASRAERETQYF.